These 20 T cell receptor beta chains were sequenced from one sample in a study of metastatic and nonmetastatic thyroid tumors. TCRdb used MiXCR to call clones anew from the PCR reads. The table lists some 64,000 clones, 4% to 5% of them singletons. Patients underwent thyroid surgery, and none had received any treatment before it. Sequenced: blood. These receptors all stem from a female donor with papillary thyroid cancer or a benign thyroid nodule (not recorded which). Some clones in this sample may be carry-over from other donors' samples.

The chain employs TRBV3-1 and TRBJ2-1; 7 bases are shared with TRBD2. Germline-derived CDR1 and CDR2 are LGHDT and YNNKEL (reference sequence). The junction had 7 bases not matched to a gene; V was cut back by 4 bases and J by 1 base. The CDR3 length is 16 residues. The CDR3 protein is CASSPVWGGSYNEQFF. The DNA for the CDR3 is TGTGCCAGCAGCCCCGTATGGGGGGGGTCCTACAATGAGCAGTTCTTC.

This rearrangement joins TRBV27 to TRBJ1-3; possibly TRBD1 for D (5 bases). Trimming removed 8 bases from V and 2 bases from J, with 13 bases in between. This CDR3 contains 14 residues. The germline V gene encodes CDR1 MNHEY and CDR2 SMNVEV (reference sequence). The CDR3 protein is CASSIGGTGNTIYF. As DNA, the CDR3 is TGTGCCAGCTCGATTGGGGGGACTGGAAACACCATATATTTT.

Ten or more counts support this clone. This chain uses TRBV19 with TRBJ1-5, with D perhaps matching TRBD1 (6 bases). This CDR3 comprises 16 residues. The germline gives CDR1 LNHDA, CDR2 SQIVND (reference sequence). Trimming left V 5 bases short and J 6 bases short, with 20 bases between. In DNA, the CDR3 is TGTGCCAGTAGTGACTTTTTCGGGGGGCTGAGTCAGCCCCAGCATTTT. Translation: CASSDFFGGLSQPQHF.

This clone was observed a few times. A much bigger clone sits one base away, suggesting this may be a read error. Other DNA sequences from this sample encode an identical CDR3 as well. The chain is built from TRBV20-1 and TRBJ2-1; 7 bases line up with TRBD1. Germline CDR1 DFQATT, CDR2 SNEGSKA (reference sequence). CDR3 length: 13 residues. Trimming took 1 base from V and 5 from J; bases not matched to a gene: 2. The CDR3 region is CSARGDRDNEQFF. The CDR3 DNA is TGCAGTGCTAGAGGTGACAGGGACAATGAGCAGTTCTTC.

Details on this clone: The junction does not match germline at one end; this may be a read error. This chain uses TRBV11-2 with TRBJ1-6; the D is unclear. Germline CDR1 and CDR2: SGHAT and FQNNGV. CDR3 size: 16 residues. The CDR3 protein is CASSPPSGRDNSSLHF. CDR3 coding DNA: TGTGCCAGCAGCCCCCCCTCGGGGAGAGATAATTCATCCCTCCACTTT.

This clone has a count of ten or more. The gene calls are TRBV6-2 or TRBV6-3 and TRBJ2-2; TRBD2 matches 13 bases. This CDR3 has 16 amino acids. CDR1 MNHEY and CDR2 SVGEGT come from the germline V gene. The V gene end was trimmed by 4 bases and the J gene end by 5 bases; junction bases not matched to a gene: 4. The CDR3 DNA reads TGTGCCAGCAGTTCCTGGACTAGCGGGAGTACCGGGGAGCTGTTTTTT. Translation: CASSSWTSGSTGELFF.

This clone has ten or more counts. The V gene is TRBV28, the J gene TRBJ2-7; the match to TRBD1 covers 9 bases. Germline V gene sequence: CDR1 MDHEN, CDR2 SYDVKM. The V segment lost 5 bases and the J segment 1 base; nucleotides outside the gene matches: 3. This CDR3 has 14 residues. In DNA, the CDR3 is TGTGCCAGCAGTAGGACAGGGGTATCCTACGAGCAGTACTTC. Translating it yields CASSRTGVSYEQYF.

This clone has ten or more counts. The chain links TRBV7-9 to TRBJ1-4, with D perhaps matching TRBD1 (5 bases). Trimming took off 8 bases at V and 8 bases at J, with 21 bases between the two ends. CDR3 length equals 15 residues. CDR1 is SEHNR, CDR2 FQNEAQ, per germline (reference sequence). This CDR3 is CASLPSSLAGEKLFF. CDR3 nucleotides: TGTGCCAGCCTCCCATCTTCCCTGGCAGGGGAAAAACTGTTTTTT.

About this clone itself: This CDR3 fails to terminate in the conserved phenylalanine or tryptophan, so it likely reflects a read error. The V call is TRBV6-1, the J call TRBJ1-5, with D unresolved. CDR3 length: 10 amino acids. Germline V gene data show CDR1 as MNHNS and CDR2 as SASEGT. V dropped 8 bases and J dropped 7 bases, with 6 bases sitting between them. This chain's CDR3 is CASERQPQHS. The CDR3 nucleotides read TGTGCCAGCGAGCGGCAGCCCCAGCATTCT.

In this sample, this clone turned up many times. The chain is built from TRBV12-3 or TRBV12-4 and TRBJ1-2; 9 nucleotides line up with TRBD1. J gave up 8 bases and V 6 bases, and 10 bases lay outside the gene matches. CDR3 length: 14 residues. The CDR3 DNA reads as TGTGCCAGCAGGGCCCCGGACAGGGGAAGAGGCTACACCTTC. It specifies CASRAPDRGRGYTF.

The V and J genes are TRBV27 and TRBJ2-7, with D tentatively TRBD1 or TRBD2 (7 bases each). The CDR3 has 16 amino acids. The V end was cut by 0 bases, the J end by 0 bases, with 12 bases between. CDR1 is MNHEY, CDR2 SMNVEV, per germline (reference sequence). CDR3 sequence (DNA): TGTGCCAGCAGTTTATCGGGGGGGACAGTCTCCTACGAGCAGTACTTC. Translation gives CASSLSGGTVSYEQYF.

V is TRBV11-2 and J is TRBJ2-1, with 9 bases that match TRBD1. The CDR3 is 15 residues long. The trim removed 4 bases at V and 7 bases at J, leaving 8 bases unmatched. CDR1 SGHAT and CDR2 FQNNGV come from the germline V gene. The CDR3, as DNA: TGTGCCAGCAGCTCATCGGGACAGGGTGGTAATGAGCAGTTCTTC. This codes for CASSSSGQGGNEQFF. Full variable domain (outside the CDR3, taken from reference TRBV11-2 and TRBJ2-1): EAGVAQSPRYKIIEKRQSVAFWCNPISGHATLYWYQQILGQGPKLLIQFQNNGVVDDSQLPKDRFSAERLKGVDSTLKIQPAKLEDSAVYLCASSSSGQGGNEQFFGPGTRLTVL.

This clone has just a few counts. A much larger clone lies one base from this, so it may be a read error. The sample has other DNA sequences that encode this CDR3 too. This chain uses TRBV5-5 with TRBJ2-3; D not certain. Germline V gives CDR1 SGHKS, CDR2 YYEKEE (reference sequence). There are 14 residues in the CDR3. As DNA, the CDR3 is TGTGCTAGCAGTTATTACAGAGACACAGATACGCAGTATTTT. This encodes CASSYYRDTDTQYF.

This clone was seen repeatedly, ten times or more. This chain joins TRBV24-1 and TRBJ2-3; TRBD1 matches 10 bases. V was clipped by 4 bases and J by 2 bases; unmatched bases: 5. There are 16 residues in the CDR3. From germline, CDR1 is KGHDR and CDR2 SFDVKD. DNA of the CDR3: TGTGCCACCAGTGACCGGACAGGGGGAGACACAGATACGCAGTATTTT. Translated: CATSDRTGGDTDTQYF.

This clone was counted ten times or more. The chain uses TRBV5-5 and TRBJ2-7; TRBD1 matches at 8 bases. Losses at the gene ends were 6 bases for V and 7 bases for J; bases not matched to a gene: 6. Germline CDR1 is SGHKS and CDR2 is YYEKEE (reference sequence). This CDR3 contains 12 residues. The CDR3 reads CASTGGLGEQYF. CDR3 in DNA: TGTGCCAGCACAGGGGGCCTCGGGGAGCAGTACTTC.

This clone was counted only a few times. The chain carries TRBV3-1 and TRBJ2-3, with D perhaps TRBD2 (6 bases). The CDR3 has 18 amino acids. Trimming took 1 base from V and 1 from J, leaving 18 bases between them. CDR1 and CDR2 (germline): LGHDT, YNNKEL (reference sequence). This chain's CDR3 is CASSQGFRARRGTDTQYF. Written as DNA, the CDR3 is TGTGCCAGCAGCCAAGGGTTCAGGGCCAGGAGGGGCACAGATACGCAGTATTTT.

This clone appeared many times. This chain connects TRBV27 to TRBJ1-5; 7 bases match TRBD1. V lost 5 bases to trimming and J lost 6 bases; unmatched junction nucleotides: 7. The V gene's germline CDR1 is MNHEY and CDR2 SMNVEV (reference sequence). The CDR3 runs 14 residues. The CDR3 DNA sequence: TGTGCCAGCAGTCGACAGGGCGGGGGTCAGCCCCAGCATTTT. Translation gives CASSRQGGGQPQHF.

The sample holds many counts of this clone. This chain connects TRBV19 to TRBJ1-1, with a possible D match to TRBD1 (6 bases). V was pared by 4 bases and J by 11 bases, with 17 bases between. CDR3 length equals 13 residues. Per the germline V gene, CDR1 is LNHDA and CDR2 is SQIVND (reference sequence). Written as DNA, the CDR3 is TGTGCCAGTAGTAACCCGGACAGAGGATTGGCTTTCTTT. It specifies CASSNPDRGLAFF.

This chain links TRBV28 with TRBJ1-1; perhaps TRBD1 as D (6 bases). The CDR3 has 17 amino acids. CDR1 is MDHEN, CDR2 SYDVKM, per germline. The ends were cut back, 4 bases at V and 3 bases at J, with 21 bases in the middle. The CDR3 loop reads CASSSRNRAGGYTEAFF. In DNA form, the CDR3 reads TGTGCCAGCAGTTCACGAAACAGGGCCGGAGGGTACACTGAAGCTTTCTTT.

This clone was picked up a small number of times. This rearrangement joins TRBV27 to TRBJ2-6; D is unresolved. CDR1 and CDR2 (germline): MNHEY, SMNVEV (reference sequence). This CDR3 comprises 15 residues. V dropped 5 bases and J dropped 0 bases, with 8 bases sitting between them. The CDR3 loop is CASSLDNSGANVLTF. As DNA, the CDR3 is TGTGCCAGCAGTCTAGATAACTCTGGGGCCAACGTCCTGACTTTC.